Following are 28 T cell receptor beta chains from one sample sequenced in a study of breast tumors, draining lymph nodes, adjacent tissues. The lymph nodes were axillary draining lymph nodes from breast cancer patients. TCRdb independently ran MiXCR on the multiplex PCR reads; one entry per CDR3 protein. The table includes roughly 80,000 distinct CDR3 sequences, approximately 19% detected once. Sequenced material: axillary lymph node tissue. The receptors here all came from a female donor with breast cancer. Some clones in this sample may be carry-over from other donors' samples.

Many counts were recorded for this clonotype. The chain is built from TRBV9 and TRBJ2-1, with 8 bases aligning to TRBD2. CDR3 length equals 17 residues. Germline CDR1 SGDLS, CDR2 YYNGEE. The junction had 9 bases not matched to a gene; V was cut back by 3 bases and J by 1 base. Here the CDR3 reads CASSAIAGYSSYNEQFF. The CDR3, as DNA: TGTGCCAGCAGCGCTATAGCGGGGTACTCTTCCTACAATGAGCAGTTCTTC. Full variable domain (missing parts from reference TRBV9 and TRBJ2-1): DSGVTQTPKHLITATGQRVTLRCSPRSGDLSVYWYQQSLDQGLQFLIQYYNGEERAKGNILERFSAQQFPDLHSELNLSSLELGDSALYFCASSAIAGYSSYNEQFFGPGTRLTVL.

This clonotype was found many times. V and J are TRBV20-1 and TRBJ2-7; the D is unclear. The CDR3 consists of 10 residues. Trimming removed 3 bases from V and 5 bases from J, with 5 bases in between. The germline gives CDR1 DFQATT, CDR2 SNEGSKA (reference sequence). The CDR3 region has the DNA TGCAGTGCTAGCCTGGACGAGCAGTACTTC. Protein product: CSASLDEQYF.

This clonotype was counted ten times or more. The CDR3 bases are TGTGCCAGCAGCTTTTGGGGGAGAACTTACGAGCAGTACTTC. Protein product: CASSFWGRTYEQYF. The chain uses TRBV5-4 and TRBJ2-7; possibly TRBD1 or TRBD2 for D (5 bases each). Per the germline V gene, CDR1 is SGHNT and CDR2 is YYREEE (reference sequence). The germline V and J ends were trimmed by 2 bases and 4 bases, with 13 bases remaining between them. The CDR3 length is 14 residues.

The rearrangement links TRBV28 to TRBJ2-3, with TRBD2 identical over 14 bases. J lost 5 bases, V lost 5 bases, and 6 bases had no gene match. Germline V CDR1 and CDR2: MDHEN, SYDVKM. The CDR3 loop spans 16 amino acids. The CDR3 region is CASSAGLAGGLDTQYF. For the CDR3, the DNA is TGTGCCAGCAGTGCTGGACTAGCGGGAGGATTAGATACGCAGTATTTT.

The CDR3 bases are TGTGCCAGCAGTTTAGGGACAGGGGGCGCTAGGACCTTC. It yields the protein CASSLGTGGARTF. The rearrangement joins TRBV27 to TRBJ1-2; the match to TRBD1 covers 12 bases. Germline V lookup: CDR1 MNHEY, CDR2 SMNVEV (reference sequence). This CDR3 is 13 amino acids long. Trimming cost V 2 bases and J 14 bases; bases outside gene matches: 6.

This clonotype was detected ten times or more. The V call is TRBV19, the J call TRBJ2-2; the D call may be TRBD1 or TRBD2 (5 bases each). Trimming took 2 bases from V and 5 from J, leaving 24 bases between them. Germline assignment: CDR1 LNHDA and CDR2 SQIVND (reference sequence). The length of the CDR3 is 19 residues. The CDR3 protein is CASSISLPAATWGTGELFF. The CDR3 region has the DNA TGTGCCAGTAGTATAAGTCTTCCAGCGGCGACCTGGGGGACCGGGGAGCTGTTTTTT.

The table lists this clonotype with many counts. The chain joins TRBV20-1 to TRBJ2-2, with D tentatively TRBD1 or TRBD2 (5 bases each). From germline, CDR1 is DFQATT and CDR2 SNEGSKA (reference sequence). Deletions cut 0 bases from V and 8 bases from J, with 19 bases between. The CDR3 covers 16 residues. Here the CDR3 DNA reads TGCAGTGCTAGAGATTTAATTGGGACCGATGGGGGGGAGCTGTTTTTT. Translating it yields CSARDLIGTDGGELFF.

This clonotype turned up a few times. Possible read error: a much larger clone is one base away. The CDR3 sequence is CAASRGLAAQETQYF. The CDR3 bases are TGTGCCGCCAGCAGAGGACTAGCGGCCCAAGAGACCCAGTACTTC. The chain employs TRBV15 and TRBJ2-5, with TRBD2 matching over 10 bases. From germline, CDR1 is LNHNV and CDR2 YYDKDF (reference sequence). The CDR3 loop spans 15 amino acids.

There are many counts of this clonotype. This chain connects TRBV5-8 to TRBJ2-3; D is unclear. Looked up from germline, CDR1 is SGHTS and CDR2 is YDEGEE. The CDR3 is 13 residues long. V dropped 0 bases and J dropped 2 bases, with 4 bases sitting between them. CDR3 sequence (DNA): TGTGCCAGCAGCTTGGGTCCCACAGATACGCAGTATTTT. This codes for CASSLGPTDTQYF.

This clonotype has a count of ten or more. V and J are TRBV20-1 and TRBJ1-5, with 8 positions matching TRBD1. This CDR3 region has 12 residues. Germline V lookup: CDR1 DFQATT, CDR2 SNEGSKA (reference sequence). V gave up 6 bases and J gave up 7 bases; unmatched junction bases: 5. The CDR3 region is CSAGTGGQPQHF. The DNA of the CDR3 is TGCAGTGCCGGGACAGGTGGCCAGCCCCAGCATTTT.

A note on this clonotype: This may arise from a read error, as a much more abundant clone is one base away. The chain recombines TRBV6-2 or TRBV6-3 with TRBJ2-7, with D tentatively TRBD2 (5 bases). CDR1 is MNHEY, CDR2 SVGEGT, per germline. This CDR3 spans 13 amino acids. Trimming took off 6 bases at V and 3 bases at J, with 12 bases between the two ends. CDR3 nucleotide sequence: TGTGCCAGCAGATTGAGGGTGGGCTACGAGCAGTACTTC. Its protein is CASRLRVGYEQYF.

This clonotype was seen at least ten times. The CDR3 DNA follows: TGTGCCAGCAGCGTGTCTGCAGGGGTTTCCCAAGAGACCCAGTACTTC. This translates into CASSVSAGVSQETQYF. The V and J genes are TRBV11-2 and TRBJ2-5; TRBD1 might be the D (6 bases). V shed 5 bases and J shed 1 base, with 17 bases lying between them. CDR3 length: 16 amino acids. Germline V lookup: CDR1 SGHAT, CDR2 FQNNGV.

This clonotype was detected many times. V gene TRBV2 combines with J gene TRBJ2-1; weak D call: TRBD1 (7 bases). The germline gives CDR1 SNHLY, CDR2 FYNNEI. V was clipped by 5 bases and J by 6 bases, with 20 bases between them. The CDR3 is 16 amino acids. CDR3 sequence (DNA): TGTGCCAGCAGTCCTTTGGACAGGAGGGGAGGCAATGAGCAGTTCTTC. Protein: CASSPLDRRGGNEQFF.

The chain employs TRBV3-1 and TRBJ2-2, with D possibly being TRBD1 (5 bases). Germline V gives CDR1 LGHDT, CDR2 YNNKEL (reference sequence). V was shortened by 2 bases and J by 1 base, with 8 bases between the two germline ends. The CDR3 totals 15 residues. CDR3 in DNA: TGTGCCAGCAGCCAATGGGGCTTGAACACCGGGGAGCTGTTTTTT. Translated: CASSQWGLNTGELFF.

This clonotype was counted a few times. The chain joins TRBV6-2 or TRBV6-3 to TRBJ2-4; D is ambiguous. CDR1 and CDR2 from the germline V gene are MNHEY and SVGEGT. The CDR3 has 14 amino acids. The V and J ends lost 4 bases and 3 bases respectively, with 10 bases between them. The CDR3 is CASSSPNLKNIQYF. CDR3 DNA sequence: TGTGCCAGCAGTTCCCCAAACCTCAAAAACATTCAGTACTTC.

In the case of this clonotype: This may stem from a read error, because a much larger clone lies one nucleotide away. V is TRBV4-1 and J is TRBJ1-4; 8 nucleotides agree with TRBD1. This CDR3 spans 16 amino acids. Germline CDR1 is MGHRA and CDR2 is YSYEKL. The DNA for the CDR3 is TGCGCCAGCAGCCAAGATCAGGGGGCAGTCAATGAAAAACTGTCTTTT. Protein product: CASSQDQGAVNEKLSF.

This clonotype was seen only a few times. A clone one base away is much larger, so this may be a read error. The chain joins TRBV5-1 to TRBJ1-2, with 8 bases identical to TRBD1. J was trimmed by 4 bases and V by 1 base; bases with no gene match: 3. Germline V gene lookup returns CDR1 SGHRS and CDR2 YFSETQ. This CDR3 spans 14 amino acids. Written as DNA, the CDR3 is TGCGCCAGCAGCTTGACAGGGGGGCTCTATGGCTACACCTTC. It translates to CASSLTGGLYGYTF.

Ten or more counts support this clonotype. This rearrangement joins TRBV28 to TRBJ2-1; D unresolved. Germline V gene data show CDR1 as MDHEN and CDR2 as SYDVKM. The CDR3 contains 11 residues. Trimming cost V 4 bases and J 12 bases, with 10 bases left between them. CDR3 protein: CASSSTDGQFF. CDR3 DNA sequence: TGTGCCAGCAGTTCTACGGATGGGCAGTTCTTC. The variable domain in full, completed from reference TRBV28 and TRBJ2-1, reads DVKVTQSSRYLVKRTGEKVFLECVQDMDHENMFWYRQDPGLGLRLIYFSYDVKMKEKGDIPEGYSVSREKKERFSLILESASTNQTSMYLCASSSTDGQFFGPGTRLTVL.

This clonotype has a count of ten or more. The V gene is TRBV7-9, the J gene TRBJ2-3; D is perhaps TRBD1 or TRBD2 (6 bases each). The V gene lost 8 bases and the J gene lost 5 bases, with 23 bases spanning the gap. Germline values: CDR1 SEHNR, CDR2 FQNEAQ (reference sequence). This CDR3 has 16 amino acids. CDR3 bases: TGTGCCAGCGGACGAAGTGGGGGGCGAAATGGAGATACGCAGTATTTT. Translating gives CASGRSGGRNGDTQYF.

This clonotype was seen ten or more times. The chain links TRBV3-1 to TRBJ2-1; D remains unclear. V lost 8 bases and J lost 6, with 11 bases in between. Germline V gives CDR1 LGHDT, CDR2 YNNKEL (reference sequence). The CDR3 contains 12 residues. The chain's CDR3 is CASRQRPNEQFF. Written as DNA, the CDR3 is TGTGCCAGCCGGCAGCGACCCAATGAGCAGTTCTTC.

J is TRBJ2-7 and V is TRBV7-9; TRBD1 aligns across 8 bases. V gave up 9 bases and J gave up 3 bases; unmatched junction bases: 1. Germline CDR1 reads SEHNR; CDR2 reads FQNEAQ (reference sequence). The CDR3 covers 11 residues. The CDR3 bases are TGTGCCAGTGGACAGGGCTACGAGCAGTACTTC. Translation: CASGQGYEQYF.

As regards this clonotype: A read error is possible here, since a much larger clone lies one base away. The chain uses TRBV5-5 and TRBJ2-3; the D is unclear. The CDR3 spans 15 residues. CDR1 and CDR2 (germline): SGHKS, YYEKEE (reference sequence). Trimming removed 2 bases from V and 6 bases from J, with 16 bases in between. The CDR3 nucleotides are TGTGCCAGCAGCTTCAGTAGCCGCCCGAATGATACGCAGTATTTT. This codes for CASSFSSRPNDTQYF. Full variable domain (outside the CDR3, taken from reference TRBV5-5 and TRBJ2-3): DAGVTQSPTHLIKTRGQQVTLRCSPISGHKSVSWYQQVLGQGPQFIFQYYEKEERGRGNFPDRFSARQFPNYSSELNVNALLLGDSALYLCASSFSSRPNDTQYFGPGTRLTVL.

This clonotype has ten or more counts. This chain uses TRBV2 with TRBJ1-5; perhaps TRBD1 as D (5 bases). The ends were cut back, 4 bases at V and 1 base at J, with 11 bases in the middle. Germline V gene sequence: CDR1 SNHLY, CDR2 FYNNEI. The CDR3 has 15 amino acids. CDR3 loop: CASSVAGPSNQPQHF. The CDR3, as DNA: TGTGCCAGCAGTGTAGCGGGACCGAGCAATCAGCCCCAGCATTTT.

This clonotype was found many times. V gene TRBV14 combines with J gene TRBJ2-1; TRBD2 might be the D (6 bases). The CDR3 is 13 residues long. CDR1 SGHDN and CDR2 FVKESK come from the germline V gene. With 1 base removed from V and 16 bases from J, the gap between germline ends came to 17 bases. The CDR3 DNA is TGTGCCAGCAGCCAAGTCTCTCAGCGGGTGGTTTTCTTC. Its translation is CASSQVSQRVVFF.

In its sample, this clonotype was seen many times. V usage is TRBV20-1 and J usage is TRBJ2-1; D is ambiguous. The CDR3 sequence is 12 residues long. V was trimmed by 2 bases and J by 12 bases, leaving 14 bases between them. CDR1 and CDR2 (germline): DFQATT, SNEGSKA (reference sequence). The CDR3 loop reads CSARPGGGRQFF. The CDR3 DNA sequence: TGCAGTGCTAGACCGGGCGGTGGCCGGCAGTTCTTC.

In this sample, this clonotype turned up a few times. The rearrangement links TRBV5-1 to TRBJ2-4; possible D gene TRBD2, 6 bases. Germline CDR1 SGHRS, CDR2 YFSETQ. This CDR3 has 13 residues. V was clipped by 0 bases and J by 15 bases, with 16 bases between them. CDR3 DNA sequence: TGCGCCAGCAGCTTGGGGGGGGAGCCAAACCCGTACTTC. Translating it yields CASSLGGEPNPYF.

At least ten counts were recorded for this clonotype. The DNA of the CDR3 is TGCGCCAGCAGCCAAGGGGACGGACTCTATGGCTACACCTTC. It specifies CASSQGDGLYGYTF. The rearrangement joins TRBV4-3 to TRBJ1-2, with a tentative D call TRBD1 (5 bases). Germline CDR1 reads LGHNA; CDR2 reads YSLEER. The CDR3 spans 14 residues. Trimming removed 1 base from V and 4 bases from J, with 10 bases in between.

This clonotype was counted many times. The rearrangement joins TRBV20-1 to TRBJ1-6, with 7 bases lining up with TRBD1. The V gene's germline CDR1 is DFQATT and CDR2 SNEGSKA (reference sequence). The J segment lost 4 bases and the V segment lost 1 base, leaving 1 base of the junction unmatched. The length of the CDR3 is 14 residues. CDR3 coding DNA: TGCAGTGCTAGAGTGGGACAGTATAATTCACCCCTCCACTTT. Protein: CSARVGQYNSPLHF.